This T cell receptor (beta chain) was recorded in a study of molecular identifiers for immune sequencing clone quantification. Library preparation followed earlier protocols using designated TCR primers. In TCRdb, the PCR reads were re-called with MiXCR into one record per CDR3 protein. Of around 82,000 distinct CDR3 sequences listed, 19% are singletons. This clonotype was observed a few times. The sample taken for sequencing was naive CD8+ T cells from blood, with Jurkat cell RNA spiked in. The subset was: FACS-sorted CD8+CD4-CCR7+CD45RA+ naive T cells. This clonotype was obtained from a human donor in good health. Some libraries in this study had Jurkat cell RNA spiked in.

Here the CDR3 reads CASRQSGTEAFF. CDR3 coding DNA: TGTGCCAGCCGACAATCCGGCACTGAAGCTTTCTTT. The chain uses TRBV11-2 and TRBJ1-1; D is undetermined. Germline lookup yields CDR1 SGHAT and CDR2 FQNNGV. The CDR3 totals 12 residues. V was shortened by 8 bases and J by 4 bases, with 11 bases between the two germline ends.